This entry features one T cell receptor (beta chain) sequence. This clonotype appeared many times. Its antigen specificity is not known. Base qualities are not recorded, but no much larger clone differs from it by a single base. These data are taken from a study of blood T cells in healthy people across ages (dated by TCRdb to about 2015). Turning to the overall study: In model experiments, template switching captured roughly one uniquely barcoded TCR beta cDNA molecule for every two T cells. Using deep sequencing normalized with unique cDNA molecular identifiers, the study measured how TCR beta repertoire diversity changes with age. The donors were split into four age groups: young (average around 15 years), middle-aged (about 40), aged (roughly 60) and long-lived (about 74). Donors of different ages were randomly distributed across sequencing lanes to avoid experimental bias. Using the same blood draw, the study looked at two additional independent replicas of 1 million unique cDNA reads for two donors, one aged 18 to 30 and the other aged 80 or older. The paper's findings and limits, for the study overall: Compared with the aged group, the long-lived group had more naive CD4+ T cells, fewer expanded clones and increased TCR diversity, a pattern suggesting age selection. As age increased, observed TCR beta diversity per million T cells dropped in a roughly linear way, and a significant reduction was already evident by age 40. Conclusive comparison of naive and antigen-experienced compartments was prevented by the profiling of bulk unsorted PBMCs. Observed TCR beta diversity correlated strongly with the percentage of naive T cells measured by flow cytometry. Total diversity estimates from one million sequenced T cells were considered lower bounds and underestimates. Donor CMV infection status was unknown, potentially confounding age-related changes in expanded clonotypes.

The germline ends are 9 bases apart after V is trimmed by 1 base and J by 5 bases. The CDR3 has 13 amino acids, counting the end cysteine and phenylalanine. Only the CDR3 DNA stays, 39 bases, in frame from base 1. In the germline V gene, CDR1 corresponds to SGHTA and CDR2 to FQGTGA. The library came from 5' RACE. TCRdb shows the sequencer as Illumina HiSeq 2500. A second PCR of about 6 to 11 cycles was performed with a sample-barcoded 5' primer and a J-beta primer mix. A template-switch 5' adaptor carrying 12 random nucleotides introduced a unique molecular identifier onto each TCR beta cDNA molecule. At least 3 million CDR3-containing paired-end reads were obtained from each sample. The Mint cDNA synthesis kit, primed by a TRBC-specific oligonucleotide, was used to synthesize first-strand cDNA from all RNA. Following uracil-DNA glycosylase treatment, all cDNA underwent a first 18-cycle PCR with the universal primers M1SS and BC2_uni_R. The paper's processing steps were these. For normalization, 1 million high-quality reads were randomly selected from each sample, with every read carrying a distinct molecular identifier. Instead of being binned into consensus sequences, reads that shared molecular identifiers were thrown out. MiTCR, with a Q25 quality threshold and the strictest error-elimination algorithm, was used for CDR3 identification, clonotype clustering and error correction. A nonparametric unseen species model using Euler transformation provided a lower-bound estimate of total TCR beta diversity. The raw public reads went through TCRdb reprocessing: fastp at Q25, MiXCR clone calling, in-frame beta chains kept. Every distinct CDR3 protein forms one entry, paired with its most common genes and DNA. The V and J calls come from TCRdb's annotation, not from the publication. Here the sample has 590,000 or so distinct CDR3 sequences; approximately 30% occur a single time. The ten largest clones take up 15% to 17% of the sample.

Systemically healthy Caucasian individuals from Russia, 39 in total and aged about 6 to 90 years, were included as donors. Each donor gave ten milliliters of peripheral blood, collected into EDTA-treated Vacutainer tubes. Ficoll-Paque density-gradient centrifugation was used to isolate PBMCs, with at least 7 million per sample. Total RNA was extracted from PBMCs with Trizol reagent, with at least 6 micrograms obtained per sample. The percentages of naive CD45RAhigh/CD27high T cells were determined by flow cytometry on a PBMC aliquot from every donor. The sequence is built from TRBV7-3 and TRBJ2-7; perhaps TRBD1 is the D gene, with 6 bases matching. Input material: blood. The sequence was obtained from a woman aged 80 or over in good health. The sequence in DNA is TGTGCCAGCAGCTTAAGACGACAGGACGAGCAGTACTTC. Translated, this is CASSLRRQDEQYF.